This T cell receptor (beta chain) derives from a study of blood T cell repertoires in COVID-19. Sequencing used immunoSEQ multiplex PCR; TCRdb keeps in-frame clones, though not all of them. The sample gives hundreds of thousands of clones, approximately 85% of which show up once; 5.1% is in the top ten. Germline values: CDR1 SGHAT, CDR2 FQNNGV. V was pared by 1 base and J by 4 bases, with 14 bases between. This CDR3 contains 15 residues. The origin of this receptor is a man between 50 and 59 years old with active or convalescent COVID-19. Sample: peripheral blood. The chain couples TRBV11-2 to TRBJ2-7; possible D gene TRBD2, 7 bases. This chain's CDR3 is CASSLVRGARYEQYF. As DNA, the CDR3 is TGTGCCAGCAGCTTAGTTCGGGGGGCGCGATACGAGCAGTACTTC.